A selection of T cell receptor beta chains follows, all from one sample in a study of T cell responses to AZD1222 COVID-19 vaccine. This table comes from immunoSEQ multiplex PCR, and its TCRdb copy is limited to in-frame clones, with some not included. The sample yields about 140,000 clones, of which the top ten take up approximately 2%. Specimen: peripheral blood. Receptors were obtained from an adult in good health. CDR3s include the opening cysteine and the closing phenylalanine or tryptophan. The order of the fields is CDR3 DNA, CDR3 protein, J gene, D gene, CDR3 length, V gene. The D gene is left open where the match is weak.

CDR3nt: TGTGCCACACTAAGGGCCCAAGGAAGAACCGGGGAGCTGTTTTTT
CDR3aa: CATLRAQGRTGELFF
j_gene: TRBJ2-2
d_gene: .
len: 15
v_gene: TRBV6-5

CDR3nt: TGTGCCAGCAGCTCGAATTTTAGGGGGGGCGGCTTTAACTATGGCTACACCTTC
CDR3aa: CASSSNFRGGGFNYGYTF
j_gene: TRBJ1-2
d_gene: .
len: 18
v_gene: TRBV7-6

CDR3nt: TGTGCCAGTACCCCCGGGGGCCTGAACAATGAGCAGTTCTTC
CDR3aa: CASTPGGLNNEQFF
j_gene: TRBJ2-1
d_gene: .
len: 14
v_gene: TRBV19

CDR3nt: TGTGCCAGTAGAGACGACAGTGGCTATGGCTACACCTTC
CDR3aa: CASRDDSGYGYTF
j_gene: TRBJ1-2
d_gene: .
len: 13
v_gene: TRBV19

CDR3nt: TGTGCCAGCAGCAAGGACTACAATGAGCAGTTCTTC
CDR3aa: CASSKDYNEQFF
j_gene: TRBJ2-1
d_gene: .
len: 12
v_gene: TRBV21-1

CDR3nt: TGTGCCAGCAGCCCTTCCGGACAGGTCGATATTGCACCCCTCCACTTT
CDR3aa: CASSPSGQVDIAPLHF
j_gene: TRBJ1-6
d_gene: TRBD1
len: 16
v_gene: TRBV11-3

CDR3nt: TGCAGTGCTAGTCGACAGGGCCGTCAGCCCCAGCATTTT
CDR3aa: CSASRQGRQPQHF
j_gene: TRBJ1-5
d_gene: TRBD1
len: 13
v_gene: TRBV20-1

CDR3nt: TGTGCCAGCAGCCGAAGGACGGACAACACTGAAGCTTTCTTT
CDR3aa: CASSRRTDNTEAFF
j_gene: TRBJ1-1
d_gene: .
len: 14
v_gene: TRBV7-9

CDR3nt: TGTGCCAGCAGCGTAGCGGAGGGGGGGCCGGCAGATACGCAGTATTTT
CDR3aa: CASSVAEGGPADTQYF
j_gene: TRBJ2-3
d_gene: .
len: 16
v_gene: TRBV9

CDR3nt: TGTGCCAGTAGTTCCCCGGGACAGCCTATTGAAAAACTGTTTTTT
CDR3aa: CASSSPGQPIEKLFF
j_gene: TRBJ1-4
d_gene: TRBD1
len: 15
v_gene: TRBV19

CDR3nt: TGTGCCAGCTCACCCTTGGATACCGGGGAGCTGTTTTTT
CDR3aa: CASSPLDTGELFF
j_gene: TRBJ2-2
d_gene: .
len: 13
v_gene: TRBV18

CDR3nt: TGTGCCAGCAGTTGGGGGACAGGAGCCCACGAGCAGTACTTC
CDR3aa: CASSWGTGAHEQYF
j_gene: TRBJ2-7
d_gene: TRBD1
len: 14
v_gene: TRBV6-2/TRBV6-3

CDR3nt: TGTGCCAGCAGCGTTACCGGGACAGGGCGGTCACCCCTCCACTTT
CDR3aa: CASSVTGTGRSPLHF
j_gene: TRBJ1-6
d_gene: TRBD1
len: 15
v_gene: TRBV11-3

CDR3nt: TGTGCCAGCAGCCCCGACAGGGATATATGGCAGCCCCAGCATTTT
CDR3aa: CASSPDRDIWQPQHF
j_gene: TRBJ1-5
d_gene: TRBD1
len: 15
v_gene: TRBV7-8

CDR3nt: TGTGCCAGCAGTCGGACGACAGGGGGCCTACCGGACTATGGCTACACCTTC
CDR3aa: CASSRTTGGLPDYGYTF
j_gene: TRBJ1-2
d_gene: TRBD1
len: 17
v_gene: TRBV9

CDR3nt: TGTGCCAGCAGTGACACCGGGACCTCGGTTATCTATGGCTACACCTTC
CDR3aa: CASSDTGTSVIYGYTF
j_gene: TRBJ1-2
d_gene: .
len: 16
v_gene: TRBV6-1

CDR3nt: TGTGCCAGCAGCCGGACTAGCAATCCAGATACGCAGTATTTT
CDR3aa: CASSRTSNPDTQYF
j_gene: TRBJ2-3
d_gene: TRBD2
len: 14
v_gene: TRBV13

CDR3nt: TGTGCCAGCAGCGCCTCCCGGGCTCATCAGCCCCAGCATTTT
CDR3aa: CASSASRAHQPQHF
j_gene: TRBJ1-5
d_gene: .
len: 14
v_gene: TRBV5-5

CDR3nt: TGTGCCTGGAGCGGGGGAGGGGCATCTTACGAGCAGTACTTC
CDR3aa: CAWSGGGASYEQYF
j_gene: TRBJ2-7
d_gene: TRBD2
len: 14
v_gene: TRBV30

CDR3nt: TGTGCCAGCAGTTTATCGGCAGGGAGGAGGTACGAGCAGTACTTC
CDR3aa: CASSLSAGRRYEQYF
j_gene: TRBJ2-7
d_gene: .
len: 15
v_gene: TRBV27

CDR3nt: TGTGCCAGCAGCCCCGGACAGGGAACTGAAAAACTGTTTTTT
CDR3aa: CASSPGQGTEKLFF
j_gene: TRBJ1-4
d_gene: TRBD1
len: 14
v_gene: TRBV7-9

CDR3nt: TGTGCCTGGAGTGTTATCACAGATACGCAGTATTTT
CDR3aa: CAWSVITDTQYF
j_gene: TRBJ2-3
d_gene: .
len: 12
v_gene: TRBV30